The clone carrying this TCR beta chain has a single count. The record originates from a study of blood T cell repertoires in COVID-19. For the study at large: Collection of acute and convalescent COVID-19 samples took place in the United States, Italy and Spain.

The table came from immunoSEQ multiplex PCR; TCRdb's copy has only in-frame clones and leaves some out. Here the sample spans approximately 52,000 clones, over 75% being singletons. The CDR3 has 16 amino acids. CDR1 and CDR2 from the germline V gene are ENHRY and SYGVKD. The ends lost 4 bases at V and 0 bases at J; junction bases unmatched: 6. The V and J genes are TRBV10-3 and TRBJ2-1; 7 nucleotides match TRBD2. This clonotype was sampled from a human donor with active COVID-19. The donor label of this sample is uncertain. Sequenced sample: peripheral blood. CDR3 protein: CAISVAVAGSYNEQFF. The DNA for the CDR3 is TGTGCCATCAGTGTCGCGGTAGCGGGCTCCTACAATGAGCAGTTCTTC.